These T cell receptor beta chains were read from a single sample in a study of molecular identifiers for immune sequencing clone quantification. Using its own MiXCR run on the PCR reads, TCRdb lists one record per CDR3 protein. The sample holds about 630,000 distinct CDR3 sequences, about 25% seen once. The specimen sequenced was naive CD8+ T cells from blood, with Jurkat cell RNA spiked in. Receptors originate from a human donor in good health. Some libraries in this study had Jurkat cell RNA spiked in. The CDR3 runs from the conserved cysteine through the conserved F or W. Fields, in order: V gene, D gene, clone size, J gene, CDR3 DNA, CDR3 protein. The D gene is left open where the match is weak. Clone size appears in some rows only: once, few, many, or a class for an expanded clone.

v_call: TRBV12-3/TRBV12-4
d_call: TRBD2
clone_size: NA
j_call: TRBJ2-7
cdr3_nt: TGTGCCAGCAGTCCGACCGGGACTAGCGAGGGCTACGAGCAGTACTTC
cdr3_aa: CASSPTGTSEGYEQYF

v_call: TRBV6-1
d_call: NA
clone_size: many
j_call: TRBJ2-5
cdr3_nt: TGTGCCAGCAGTGACGTAATGGCGACCCAGTACTTC
cdr3_aa: CASSDVMATQYF

v_call: TRBV30
d_call: NA
clone_size: few
j_call: TRBJ1-2
cdr3_nt: TGTGCCTGGAGTGTACAGGCGGATGGCTACACCTTC
cdr3_aa: CAWSVQADGYTF

v_call: TRBV7-9
d_call: NA
clone_size: many
j_call: TRBJ2-3
cdr3_nt: TGTGCCAGCAGCTTTCAGGCAGACCAAGGCACAGATACGCAGTATTTT
cdr3_aa: CASSFQADQGTDTQYF

v_call: TRBV10-3
d_call: TRBD1
clone_size: NA
j_call: TRBJ1-5
cdr3_nt: TGTGCCATCAGCCACGAGACAGGGGGGGATCAGCCCCAGCATTTT
cdr3_aa: CAISHETGGDQPQHF

v_call: TRBV28
d_call: NA
clone_size: many
j_call: TRBJ2-5
cdr3_nt: TGTGCCAGCAGTTTGCTAGCGTCCAACAACCAAGAGACCCAGTACTTC
cdr3_aa: CASSLLASNNQETQYF

v_call: TRBV18
d_call: NA
clone_size: once
j_call: TRBJ1-5
cdr3_nt: TGTGCCAGCTCACCCCCCGGGACACCGCGCAATCCGCCCCCGCATTTT
cdr3_aa: CASSPPGTPRNPPPHF

v_call: TRBV7-2
d_call: NA
clone_size: NA
j_call: TRBJ2-7
cdr3_nt: TGTGCCAGCAGCCCTGGGACTCCCCCCCCCTCATACTTC
cdr3_aa: CASSPGTPPPSYF

v_call: TRBV7-9
d_call: NA
clone_size: few
j_call: TRBJ1-1
cdr3_nt: TGTGCCAGCAGCTTAGCATCGGGGGGGGCTAAGGGTACTGAAGCTTTCTTT
cdr3_aa: CASSLASGGAKGTEAFF

v_call: TRBV5-8
d_call: NA
clone_size: many
j_call: TRBJ2-1
cdr3_nt: TGTGCCAGCAGCTTGGAGGCGGGGAATGAGCAGTTCTTC
cdr3_aa: CASSLEAGNEQFF

v_call: TRBV7-8
d_call: TRBD2
clone_size: few
j_call: TRBJ2-7
cdr3_nt: TGTGCCAGCAGCTTAGCGCGGCTAGCGGGGGACTACGAGCAGTACTTC
cdr3_aa: CASSLARLAGDYEQYF

v_call: TRBV24-1
d_call: TRBD2
clone_size: many
j_call: TRBJ2-4
cdr3_nt: TGTGCCACCAGTGATTCTAGGACACTAGCGGGAGCTGGCAAAAACATTCAGTACTTC
cdr3_aa: CATSDSRTLAGAGKNIQYF

v_call: TRBV10-3
d_call: NA
clone_size: many
j_call: TRBJ2-7
cdr3_nt: TGTGCCATCAGTGAGCCTTACCGCGTCTACGAGCAGTACTTC
cdr3_aa: CAISEPYRVYEQYF

v_call: TRBV21-1
d_call: NA
clone_size: NA
j_call: TRBJ2-1
cdr3_nt: TGTGCCAGCAGCAAAGGAGGCGAGGACAATGAGCAGTTCTTC
cdr3_aa: CASSKGGEDNEQFF

v_call: TRBV28
d_call: NA
clone_size: many
j_call: TRBJ1-4
cdr3_nt: TGTGCCAGCAGTACAGACTTTGCAACTAATGAAAAACTGTTTTTT
cdr3_aa: CASSTDFATNEKLFF

v_call: TRBV6-2/TRBV6-3
d_call: NA
clone_size: NA
j_call: TRBJ2-5
cdr3_nt: TGTGCCAGCAGCCTTCTCCCGGGCCAAACAGGGCTAGAGACCCAGTACTTC
cdr3_aa: CASSLLPGQTGLETQYF

v_call: TRBV20-1
d_call: NA
clone_size: NA
j_call: TRBJ1-3
cdr3_nt: TGCAGTGTTAGAGATCCAAGGGTCAGCTCTGGAAACACCATATATTTT
cdr3_aa: CSVRDPRVSSGNTIYF

v_call: TRBV13
d_call: TRBD1
clone_size: many
j_call: TRBJ2-3
cdr3_nt: TGTGCCAGCAGCCAGGACAGGGCCCCAAATACGCAGTATTTT
cdr3_aa: CASSQDRAPNTQYF

v_call: TRBV7-9
d_call: TRBD1
clone_size: NA
j_call: TRBJ1-2
cdr3_nt: TGTGCCAGCAGCTGGGGACAGGCTACTAACTATGGCTACACCTTC
cdr3_aa: CASSWGQATNYGYTF

v_call: TRBV7-9
d_call: NA
clone_size: many
j_call: TRBJ2-7
cdr3_nt: TGTGCCAGCAGCATCGGGACAAGGCCCTACGAGCAGTACTTC
cdr3_aa: CASSIGTRPYEQYF

v_call: TRBV4-2
d_call: TRBD2
clone_size: few
j_call: TRBJ2-1
cdr3_nt: TGTGCCAGCAGCCAAGGGGAGGGCGACTCCTACAATGAGCAGTTCTTC
cdr3_aa: CASSQGEGDSYNEQFF

v_call: TRBV19
d_call: NA
clone_size: NA
j_call: TRBJ2-7
cdr3_nt: TGTGCCAGTACAATCTCGGGGGCTTCCTACGAGCAGTACTTC
cdr3_aa: CASTISGASYEQYF

v_call: TRBV11-2
d_call: NA
clone_size: NA
j_call: TRBJ2-7
cdr3_nt: TGTGCCAGCAGCTTAGGACAGCCCAGCGAGCAGTACTTC
cdr3_aa: CASSLGQPSEQYF

v_call: TRBV6-1
d_call: TRBD2
clone_size: NA
j_call: TRBJ2-1
cdr3_nt: TGTGCCAGCAGTATGACCCGACTAGCGGGGGGGTCGAATGAGCAGTTCTTC
cdr3_aa: CASSMTRLAGGSNEQFF

v_call: TRBV27
d_call: NA
clone_size: NA
j_call: TRBJ2-7
cdr3_nt: TGTGCCAGCAGTTTTGGGGATACCTACGAGCAGTACTTC
cdr3_aa: CASSFGDTYEQYF

v_call: TRBV7-9
d_call: NA
clone_size: NA
j_call: TRBJ2-7
cdr3_nt: TGTGCCAGCAGCTTAGATGGTGCCTTCTACGAGCAGTACTTC
cdr3_aa: CASSLDGAFYEQYF

v_call: TRBV5-1
d_call: TRBD1
clone_size: NA
j_call: TRBJ1-1
cdr3_nt: TGTGCCAGCAGCTCTACAGGGGCTGATGAAGCTTTCTTT
cdr3_aa: CASSSTGADEAFF

v_call: TRBV7-7
d_call: TRBD2
clone_size: NA
j_call: TRBJ2-5
cdr3_nt: TGTGCTAGCAGCTTCGGGACTAGCGGTCCTCAAGAGACCCAGTACTTC
cdr3_aa: CASSFGTSGPQETQYF

v_call: TRBV4-1
d_call: NA
clone_size: NA
j_call: TRBJ2-7
cdr3_nt: TGCGCCAGCAGCCAAGAGGAAGAACTCTACGAGCAGTACTTC
cdr3_aa: CASSQEEELYEQYF

v_call: TRBV6-6
d_call: NA
clone_size: many
j_call: TRBJ2-5
cdr3_nt: TGTGCCAGCAGCCCCCCGGGCGATGAGACCCAGTACTTC
cdr3_aa: CASSPPGDETQYF

v_call: TRBV6-1
d_call: NA
clone_size: many
j_call: TRBJ1-1
cdr3_nt: TGTGCCAGCATAGATCAAGCCTGGGGCACTGAAGCTTTCTTT
cdr3_aa: CASIDQAWGTEAFF

v_call: TRBV29-1
d_call: NA
clone_size: many
j_call: TRBJ1-3
cdr3_nt: TGCAGCGTTGAACGACCGAACTCTGGAAACACCATATATTTT
cdr3_aa: CSVERPNSGNTIYF

v_call: TRBV9
d_call: TRBD2
clone_size: NA
j_call: TRBJ2-1
cdr3_nt: TGTGCCAGCAGCGCACCCGGGACTAGCGGATACAATGAGCAGTTCTTC
cdr3_aa: CASSAPGTSGYNEQFF

v_call: TRBV4-3
d_call: NA
clone_size: NA
j_call: TRBJ2-7
cdr3_nt: TGCGCCAGCAGCCACGGGGGTTCGGGCTACGAGCAGTACTTC
cdr3_aa: CASSHGGSGYEQYF

v_call: TRBV5-3
d_call: NA
clone_size: few
j_call: TRBJ2-5
cdr3_nt: TGTGCCAGCAGCCCTGACATAATTCAAGAGACCCAGTACTTC
cdr3_aa: CASSPDIIQETQYF

v_call: TRBV29-1
d_call: NA
clone_size: many
j_call: TRBJ2-7
cdr3_nt: TGCAGCGTTGAATTAGGAACCTACGAGCAGTACTTC
cdr3_aa: CSVELGTYEQYF

v_call: TRBV7-8
d_call: TRBD1
clone_size: NA
j_call: TRBJ2-7
cdr3_nt: TGTGCCAGCAGCTTCGACAGGGGGCTCTACGAGCAGTACTTC
cdr3_aa: CASSFDRGLYEQYF

v_call: TRBV25-1
d_call: NA
clone_size: few
j_call: TRBJ1-2
cdr3_nt: TGTGCCAGCAGTGAAGGCTCCCCTACGTTACTAGCTAACTATGGCTACACCTTC
cdr3_aa: CASSEGSPTLLANYGYTF

v_call: TRBV7-9
d_call: TRBD1
clone_size: few
j_call: TRBJ2-1
cdr3_nt: TGTGCCAGCAGCTTACAGGTTCCGGGACAGGGGGCCAATGAGCAGTTCTTC
cdr3_aa: CASSLQVPGQGANEQFF

v_call: TRBV3-1
d_call: TRBD2
clone_size: few
j_call: TRBJ2-5
cdr3_nt: TGTGCCAGCAGCCAAGTTTCTAGCGGGTACCAAGAGACCCAGTACTTC
cdr3_aa: CASSQVSSGYQETQYF

v_call: TRBV3-1
d_call: TRBD1
clone_size: many
j_call: TRBJ1-2
cdr3_nt: TGTGCCAGCAGCCAGACGGGACAGGGAGGCCCAGGCTACACCTTC
cdr3_aa: CASSQTGQGGPGYTF

v_call: TRBV29-1
d_call: NA
clone_size: NA
j_call: TRBJ2-7
cdr3_nt: TGCAGCGCCCGGACAGATTACTCCTACGAGCAGTACTTC
cdr3_aa: CSARTDYSYEQYF

v_call: TRBV10-2
d_call: NA
clone_size: few
j_call: TRBJ2-7
cdr3_nt: TGCGCCAGCATGGGCAGCTACGAGCAGTACTTC
cdr3_aa: CASMGSYEQYF

v_call: TRBV24-1
d_call: TRBD1
clone_size: NA
j_call: TRBJ2-2
cdr3_nt: TGTGCCACCAGTGACTCACCCAGACAGGGGCGGAACACCGGGGAGCTGTTTTTT
cdr3_aa: CATSDSPRQGRNTGELFF

v_call: TRBV19
d_call: NA
clone_size: NA
j_call: TRBJ2-7
cdr3_nt: TGTGCCAGTAGTATAGCGGGGAACTACGGGCAGTACTTC
cdr3_aa: CASSIAGNYGQYF

v_call: TRBV2
d_call: NA
clone_size: many
j_call: TRBJ2-7
cdr3_nt: TGTGCCAGCAGTGAAGGCAGGCTAAACTCCTACGAGCAGTACTTC
cdr3_aa: CASSEGRLNSYEQYF

v_call: TRBV1
d_call: NA
clone_size: NA
j_call: TRBJ1-4
cdr3_nt: TGCACCAGCAGCCAAGTTAGGTCTCCCCGTGTCCGGCGAAACGAAAAACTGTTTTTT
cdr3_aa: CTSSQVRSPRVRRNEKLFF

v_call: TRBV12-3/TRBV12-4
d_call: TRBD1
clone_size: many
j_call: TRBJ1-1
cdr3_nt: TGTGCCAGCAGTGCTGTGACAGGGGCGAACACTGAAGCTTTCTTT
cdr3_aa: CASSAVTGANTEAFF

v_call: TRBV27
d_call: NA
clone_size: NA
j_call: TRBJ2-7
cdr3_nt: TGTGCCAGCACCTCTAACAAGGCCAGAACCTACGAGCAGTACTTC
cdr3_aa: CASTSNKARTYEQYF

v_call: TRBV20-1
d_call: TRBD2
clone_size: NA
j_call: TRBJ2-7
cdr3_nt: TGCAGTGCTCCCCGGACTAGTATCCACGAGCAGTACTTC
cdr3_aa: CSAPRTSIHEQYF

v_call: TRBV18
d_call: TRBD1
clone_size: NA
j_call: TRBJ1-4
cdr3_nt: TGTGCCAGCTCACGACAGGGGGGTGAAAAACTGTTTTTT
cdr3_aa: CASSRQGGEKLFF

v_call: TRBV7-6
d_call: NA
clone_size: NA
j_call: TRBJ1-3
cdr3_nt: TGTGCCAGCAGCCAAAACGACAGGCTCTCTGGAAACACCATATATTTT
cdr3_aa: CASSQNDRLSGNTIYF

v_call: TRBV19
d_call: TRBD1
clone_size: many
j_call: TRBJ2-7
cdr3_nt: TGTGCCAGCAGCCCGGGACAGTCCTACGAGCAGTACTTC
cdr3_aa: CASSPGQSYEQYF